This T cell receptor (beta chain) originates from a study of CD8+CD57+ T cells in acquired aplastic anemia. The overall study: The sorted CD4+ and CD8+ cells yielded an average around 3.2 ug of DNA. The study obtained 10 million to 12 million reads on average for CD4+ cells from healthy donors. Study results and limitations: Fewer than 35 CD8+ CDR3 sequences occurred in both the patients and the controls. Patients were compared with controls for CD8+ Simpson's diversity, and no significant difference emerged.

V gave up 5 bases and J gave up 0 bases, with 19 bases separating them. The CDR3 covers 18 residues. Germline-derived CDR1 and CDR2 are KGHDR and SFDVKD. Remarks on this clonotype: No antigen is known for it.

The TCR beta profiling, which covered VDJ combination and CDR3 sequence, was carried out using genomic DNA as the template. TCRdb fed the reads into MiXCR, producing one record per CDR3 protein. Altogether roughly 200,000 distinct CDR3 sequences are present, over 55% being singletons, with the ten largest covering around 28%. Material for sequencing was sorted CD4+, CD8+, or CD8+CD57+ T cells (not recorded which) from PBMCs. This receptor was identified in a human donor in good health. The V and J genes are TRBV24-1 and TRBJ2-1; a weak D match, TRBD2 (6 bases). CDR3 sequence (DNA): TGTGCCACCAGTGGGGGATTGACTAGACCCCACTCCTACAATGAGCAGTTCTTC. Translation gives CATSGGLTRPHSYNEQFF.